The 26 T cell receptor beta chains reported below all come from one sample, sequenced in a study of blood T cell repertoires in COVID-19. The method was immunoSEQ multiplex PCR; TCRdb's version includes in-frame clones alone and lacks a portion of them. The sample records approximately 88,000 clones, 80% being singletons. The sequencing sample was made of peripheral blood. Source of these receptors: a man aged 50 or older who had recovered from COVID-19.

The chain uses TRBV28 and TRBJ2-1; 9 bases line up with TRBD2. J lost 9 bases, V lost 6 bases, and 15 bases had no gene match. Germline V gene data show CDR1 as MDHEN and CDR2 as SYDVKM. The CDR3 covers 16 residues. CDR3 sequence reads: CASSLHGTSRGSEQFF. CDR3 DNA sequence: TGTGCCAGCAGCCTACACGGGACTAGCAGAGGGAGTGAGCAGTTCTTC.

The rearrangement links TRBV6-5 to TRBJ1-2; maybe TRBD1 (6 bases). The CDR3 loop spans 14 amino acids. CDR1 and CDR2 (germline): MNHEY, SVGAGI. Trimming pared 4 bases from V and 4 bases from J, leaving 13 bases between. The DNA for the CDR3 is TGTGCCAGCAGTTTCTACAGGGAAGGCTATGGCTACACCTTC. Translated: CASSFYREGYGYTF.

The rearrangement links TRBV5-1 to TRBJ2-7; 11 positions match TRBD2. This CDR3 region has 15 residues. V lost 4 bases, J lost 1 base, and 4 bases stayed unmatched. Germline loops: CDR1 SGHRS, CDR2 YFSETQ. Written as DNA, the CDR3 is TGCGCCAGCAGCCTCGGGACTAGCGGATCCTACGAGCAGTACTTC. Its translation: CASSLGTSGSYEQYF.

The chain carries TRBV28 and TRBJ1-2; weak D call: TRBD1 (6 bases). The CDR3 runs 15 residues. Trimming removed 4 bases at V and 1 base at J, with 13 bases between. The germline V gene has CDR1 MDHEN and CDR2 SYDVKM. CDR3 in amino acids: CASSYRVTVNYGYTF. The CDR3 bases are TGTGCCAGCAGTTACAGGGTGACGGTTAACTATGGCTACACCTTC.

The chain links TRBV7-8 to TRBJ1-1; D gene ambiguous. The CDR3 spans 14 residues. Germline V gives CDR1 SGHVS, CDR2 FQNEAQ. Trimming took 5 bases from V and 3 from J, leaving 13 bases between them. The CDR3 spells CASSLGRSDTEAFF. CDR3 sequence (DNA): TGTGCCAGCAGCCTCGGCCGGAGCGACACTGAAGCTTTCTTT.

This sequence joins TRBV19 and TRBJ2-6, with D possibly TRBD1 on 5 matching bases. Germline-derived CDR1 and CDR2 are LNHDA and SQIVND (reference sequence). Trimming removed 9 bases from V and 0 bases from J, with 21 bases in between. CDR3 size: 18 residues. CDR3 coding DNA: TGTGCCAGCATCAGATCAGGGATGCCCTTCTCTGGGGCCAACGTCCTGACTTTC. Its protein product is CASIRSGMPFSGANVLTF.

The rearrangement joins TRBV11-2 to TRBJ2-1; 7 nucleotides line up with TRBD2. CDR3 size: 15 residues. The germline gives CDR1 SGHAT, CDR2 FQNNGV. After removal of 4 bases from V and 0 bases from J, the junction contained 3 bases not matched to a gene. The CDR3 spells CASSSAGSSYNEQFF. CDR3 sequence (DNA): TGTGCCAGCAGCTCAGCGGGGAGCTCCTACAATGAGCAGTTCTTC.

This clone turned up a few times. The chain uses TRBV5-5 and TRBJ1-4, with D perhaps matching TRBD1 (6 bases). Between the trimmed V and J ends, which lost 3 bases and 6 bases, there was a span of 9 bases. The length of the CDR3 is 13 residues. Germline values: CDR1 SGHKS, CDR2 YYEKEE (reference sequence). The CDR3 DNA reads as TGTGCCAGCAGCTGGGGGCCGGATGAAAAACTGTTTTTT. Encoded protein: CASSWGPDEKLFF.

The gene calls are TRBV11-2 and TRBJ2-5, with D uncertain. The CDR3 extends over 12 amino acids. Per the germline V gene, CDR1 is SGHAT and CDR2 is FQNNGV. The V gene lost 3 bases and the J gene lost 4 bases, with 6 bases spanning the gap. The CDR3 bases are TGTGCCAGCAGCTTCCCCCGAGAGACCCAGTACTTC. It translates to CASSFPRETQYF. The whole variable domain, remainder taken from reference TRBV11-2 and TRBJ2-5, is EAGVAQSPRYKIIEKRQSVAFWCNPISGHATLYWYQQILGQGPKLLIQFQNNGVVDDSQLPKDRFSAERLKGVDSTLKIQPAKLEDSAVYLCASSFPRETQYFGPGTRLLVL.

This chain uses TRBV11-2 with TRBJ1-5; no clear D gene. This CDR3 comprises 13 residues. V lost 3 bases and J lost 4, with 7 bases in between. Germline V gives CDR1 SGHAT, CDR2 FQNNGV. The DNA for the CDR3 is TGTGCCAGCAGCTTCGACTTTAATCAGCCCCAGCATTTT. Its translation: CASSFDFNQPQHF.

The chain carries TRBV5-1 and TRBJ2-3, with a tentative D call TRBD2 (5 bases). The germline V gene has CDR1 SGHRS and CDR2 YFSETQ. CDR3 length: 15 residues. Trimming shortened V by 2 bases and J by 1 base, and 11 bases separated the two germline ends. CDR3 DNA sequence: TGCGCCAGCAGCTTAACTGTCGGGGGCACAGATACGCAGTATTTT. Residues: CASSLTVGGTDTQYF.

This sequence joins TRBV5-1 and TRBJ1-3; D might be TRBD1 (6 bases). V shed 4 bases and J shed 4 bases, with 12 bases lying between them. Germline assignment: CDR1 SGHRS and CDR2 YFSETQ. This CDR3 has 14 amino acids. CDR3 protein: CASSPTGLGNTIYF. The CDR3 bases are TGCGCCAGCAGCCCTACAGGGCTCGGAAACACCATATATTTT.

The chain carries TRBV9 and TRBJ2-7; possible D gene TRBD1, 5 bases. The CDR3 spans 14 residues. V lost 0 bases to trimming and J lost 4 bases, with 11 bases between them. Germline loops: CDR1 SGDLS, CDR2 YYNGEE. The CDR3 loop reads CASSVAGFPYEQYF. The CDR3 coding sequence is TGTGCCAGCAGCGTAGCAGGGTTTCCATACGAGCAGTACTTC.

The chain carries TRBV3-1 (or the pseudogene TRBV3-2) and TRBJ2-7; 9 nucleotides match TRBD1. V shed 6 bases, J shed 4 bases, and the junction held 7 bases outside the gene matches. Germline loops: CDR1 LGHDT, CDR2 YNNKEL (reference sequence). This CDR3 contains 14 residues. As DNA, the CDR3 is TGTGCCAGCAGTACCGGGACAGGGCTATACGAGCAGTACTTC. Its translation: CASSTGTGLYEQYF.

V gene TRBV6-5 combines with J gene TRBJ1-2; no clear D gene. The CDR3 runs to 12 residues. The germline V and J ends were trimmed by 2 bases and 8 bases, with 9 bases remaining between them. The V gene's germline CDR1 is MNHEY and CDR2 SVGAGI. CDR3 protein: CASSYMGHGYTF. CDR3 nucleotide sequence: TGTGCCAGCAGTTACATGGGCCACGGCTACACCTTC.

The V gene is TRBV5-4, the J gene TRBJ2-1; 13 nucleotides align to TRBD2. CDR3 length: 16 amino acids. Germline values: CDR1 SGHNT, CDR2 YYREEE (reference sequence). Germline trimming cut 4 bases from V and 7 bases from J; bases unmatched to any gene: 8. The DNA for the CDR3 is TGTGCCAGCAGCACCGGAGGGACTAGCGGGACGAATGAGCAGTTCTTC. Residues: CASSTGGTSGTNEQFF.

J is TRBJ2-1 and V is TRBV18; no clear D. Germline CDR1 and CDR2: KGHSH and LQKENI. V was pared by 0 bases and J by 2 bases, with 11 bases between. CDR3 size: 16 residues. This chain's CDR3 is CASSPPASLTYNEQFF. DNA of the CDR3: TGTGCCAGCTCACCACCTGCCAGTTTGACCTACAATGAGCAGTTCTTC.

CDR3 in DNA: TGTGCCAGCAGCCGACTAGCGGGAGGGTCCTACAATGAGCAGTTCTTC. Translation: CASSRLAGGSYNEQFF. The rearrangement links TRBV2 to TRBJ2-1; 14 bases align to TRBD2. The V gene end was trimmed by 6 bases and the J gene end by 1 base; junction bases not matched to a gene: 2. The V gene's germline CDR1 is SNHLY and CDR2 FYNNEI. This CDR3 spans 16 amino acids.

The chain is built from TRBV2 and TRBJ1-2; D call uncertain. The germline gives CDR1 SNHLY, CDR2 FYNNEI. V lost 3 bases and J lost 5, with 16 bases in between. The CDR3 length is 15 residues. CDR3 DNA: TGTGCCAGCAGTGACGGGAAGGCAGCCTGGTATGGCTACACCTTC. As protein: CASSDGKAAWYGYTF.

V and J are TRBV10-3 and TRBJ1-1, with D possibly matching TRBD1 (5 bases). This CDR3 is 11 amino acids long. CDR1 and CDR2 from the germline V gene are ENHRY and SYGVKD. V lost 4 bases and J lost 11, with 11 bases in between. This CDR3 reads CAISVGEGAFF. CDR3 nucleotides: TGTGCCATCAGTGTTGGGGAGGGGGCTTTCTTT.

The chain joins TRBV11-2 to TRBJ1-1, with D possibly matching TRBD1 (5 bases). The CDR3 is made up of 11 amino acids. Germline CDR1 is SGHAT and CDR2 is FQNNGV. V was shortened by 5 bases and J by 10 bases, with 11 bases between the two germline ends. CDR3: CASSGGTGAFF. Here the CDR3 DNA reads TGTGCCAGCAGCGGAGGGACGGGAGCTTTCTTT. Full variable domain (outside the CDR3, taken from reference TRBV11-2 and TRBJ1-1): EAGVAQSPRYKIIEKRQSVAFWCNPISGHATLYWYQQILGQGPKLLIQFQNNGVVDDSQLPKDRFSAERLKGVDSTLKIQPAKLEDSAVYLCASSGGTGAFFGQGTRLTVV.

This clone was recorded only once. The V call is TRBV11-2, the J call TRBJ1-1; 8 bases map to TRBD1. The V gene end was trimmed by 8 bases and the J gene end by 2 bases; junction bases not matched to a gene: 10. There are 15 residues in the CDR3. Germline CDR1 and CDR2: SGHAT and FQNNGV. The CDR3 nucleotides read TGTGCCAGCTCCCCTTCTCCAGGGGGCAACACTGAAGCTTTCTTT. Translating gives CASSPSPGGNTEAFF.

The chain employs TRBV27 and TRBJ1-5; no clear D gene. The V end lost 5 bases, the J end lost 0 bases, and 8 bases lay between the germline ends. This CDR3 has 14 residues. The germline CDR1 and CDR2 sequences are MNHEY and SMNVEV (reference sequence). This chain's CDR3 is CASSPRDSNQPQHF. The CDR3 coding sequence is TGTGCCAGCAGTCCGAGGGATAGCAATCAGCCCCAGCATTTT.

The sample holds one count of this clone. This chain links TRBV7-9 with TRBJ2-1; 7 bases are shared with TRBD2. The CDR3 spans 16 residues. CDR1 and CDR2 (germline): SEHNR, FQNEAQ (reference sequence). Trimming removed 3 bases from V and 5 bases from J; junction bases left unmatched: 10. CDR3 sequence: CASSLTRGELNNEQFF. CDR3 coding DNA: TGTGCCAGCAGCTTGACTCGGGGGGAGCTAAACAATGAGCAGTTCTTC.

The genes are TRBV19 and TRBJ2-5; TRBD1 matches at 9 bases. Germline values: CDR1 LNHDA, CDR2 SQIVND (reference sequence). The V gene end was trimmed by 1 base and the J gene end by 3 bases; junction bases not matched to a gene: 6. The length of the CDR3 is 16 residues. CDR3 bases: TGTGCCAGTAGTATAGGAAACAGGGGGCGGGAAGAGACCCAGTACTTC. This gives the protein CASSIGNRGREETQYF.

The CDR3 protein is CASSPPGQGMGAFF. The CDR3, as DNA: TGTGCCAGCAGCCCCCCGGGACAGGGAATGGGAGCTTTCTTT. The rearrangement links TRBV5-6 to TRBJ1-1; 9 bases fit TRBD1. Germline trimming cut 4 bases from V and 10 bases from J; bases unmatched to any gene: 11. This CDR3 has 14 amino acids. Germline-derived CDR1 and CDR2 are SGHDT and YYEEEE.